Each of the 30 T cell receptor beta chains below was sequenced from the same sample in a study of blood T cell repertoires in COVID-19. Assay used: immunoSEQ multiplex PCR; TCRdb lists only in-frame clones, some missing. The repertoire holds around 20,000 clones, with over 75% as singletons. The sequenced material came from peripheral blood. These TCRs come from a human donor in a cohort sampled during active COVID-19. The donor label of this sample is uncertain.

This clone was seen more than once but under ten times. V usage is TRBV30 and J usage is TRBJ2-2; possibly TRBD2 for D (6 bases). CDR3 length: 14 residues. Germline CDR1 is GTSNPN and CDR2 is SVGIG (reference sequence). Trimming shortened V by 4 bases and J by 5 bases, and 14 bases separated the two germline ends. The CDR3 sequence is CAWMGGSITGELFF. The DNA of the CDR3 is TGTGCCTGGATGGGGGGTTCCATAACCGGGGAGCTGTTTTTT.

The genes are TRBV5-1 and TRBJ2-3; 9 nucleotides line up with TRBD2. CDR1 is SGHRS and CDR2 is YFSETQ in the germline V gene. V lost 4 bases and J lost 1; bases outside the gene matches: 7. The CDR3 consists of 16 residues. CDR3 nucleotides: TGCGCCAGCAGCCGTCTAGCGGGACCCCGCACAGATACGCAGTATTTT. It is translated as CASSRLAGPRTDTQYF.

This rearrangement joins TRBV5-1 to TRBJ1-1; a possible D gene is TRBD1 (5 bases). CDR1 is SGHRS and CDR2 is YFSETQ in the germline V gene. Trimming shortened V by 4 bases and J by 2 bases, and 12 bases separated the two germline ends. The CDR3 has 14 amino acids. CDR3 in DNA: TGCGCCAGCAGCGAGCAGGGACTTAACACTGAAGCTTTCTTT. Translation: CASSEQGLNTEAFF.

The chain joins TRBV7-9 to TRBJ2-7; maybe TRBD1 (6 bases). Trimming removed 2 bases from V and 5 bases from J, with 10 bases in between. The CDR3 totals 13 residues. Germline lookup yields CDR1 SEHNR and CDR2 FQNEAQ (reference sequence). The CDR3 DNA is TGTGCCAGCAGCTTAACAGGGCTCAACGAGCAGTACTTC. This encodes CASSLTGLNEQYF.

J is TRBJ2-1 and V is TRBV6-6; perhaps TRBD2 as D (5 bases). Germline loops: CDR1 MNHNY, CDR2 SVGAGI (reference sequence). V lost 6 bases, J lost 6 bases, and 12 bases lay in between. This CDR3 contains 13 residues. In DNA, the CDR3 is TGTGCCAGCAGACAAACTAGTCGCAATGAGCAGTTCTTC. This codes for CASRQTSRNEQFF.

This rearrangement joins TRBV10-3 to TRBJ2-5, with TRBD2 matching 13 bases. This CDR3 is built from 14 residues. Losses at the gene ends were 8 bases for V and 1 base for J; bases not matched to a gene: 1. In germline, CDR1 is ENHRY, CDR2 SYGVKD. The CDR3 sequence: CAIGTSGTQETQYF. For the CDR3, the DNA is TGTGCCATCGGGACTAGCGGGACCCAAGAGACCCAGTACTTC.

The chain uses TRBV7-9 and TRBJ1-5; no reliable D call. V lost 4 bases and J 4 bases, leaving 5 bases between the germline ends. The V gene's germline CDR1 is SEHNR and CDR2 FQNEAQ (reference sequence). This CDR3 is built from 12 residues. CDR3 coding DNA: TGTGCCAGCAGCTCCTATAATCAGCCCCAGCATTTT. Its protein product is CASSSYNQPQHF.

The rearrangement joins TRBV2 to TRBJ2-7; D gene ambiguous. The V gene lost 5 bases and the J gene lost 4 bases, with 12 bases spanning the gap. The CDR3 contains 13 residues. Per the germline V gene, CDR1 is SNHLY and CDR2 is FYNNEI. The CDR3 nucleotides are TGTGCCAGCAGTTGGAACAGAAATTACGAGCAGTACTTC. It specifies CASSWNRNYEQYF.

The chain joins TRBV11-3 to TRBJ2-1; 11 nucleotides align to TRBD2. CDR1 is SGHNT, CDR2 YENEEA, per germline. V lost 4 bases to trimming and J lost 9 bases; unmatched junction nucleotides: 8. CDR3 size: 15 residues. CDR3 in amino acids: CASSSSSGRMGEQFF. The CDR3 coding sequence is TGTGCCAGCAGCTCATCTAGCGGGAGGATGGGTGAGCAGTTCTTC.

This chain joins TRBV19 and TRBJ1-5; D is uncertain. The germline V gene has CDR1 LNHDA and CDR2 SQIVND (reference sequence). The CDR3 sequence is 12 residues long. Trimming left V 3 bases short and J 4 bases short, with 4 bases between. CDR3 bases: TGTGCCAGTAGTATTCAGAATCAGCCCCAGCATTTT. It translates to CASSIQNQPQHF.

The chain combines TRBV7-9 with TRBJ1-6, with 11 positions matching TRBD1. CDR1 and CDR2 (germline): SEHNR, FQNEAQ (reference sequence). V lost 5 bases and J lost 9; bases outside the gene matches: 9. CDR3 length: 16 amino acids. The CDR3 protein is CASSRWSGTGGSPLHF. The DNA of the CDR3 is TGTGCCAGCAGCCGTTGGTCCGGGACAGGGGGTTCACCCCTCCACTTT.

The chain is built from TRBV18 and TRBJ2-3; D may be TRBD2 (6 bases). The CDR3 has 12 amino acids. V dropped 6 bases and J dropped 6 bases, with 10 bases sitting between them. Germline CDR1 KGHSH, CDR2 LQKENI. CDR3 sequence reads: CASSEGADTQYF. The CDR3 region has the DNA TGTGCCAGCTCGGAGGGAGCGGATACGCAGTATTTT.

The genes are TRBV2 and TRBJ2-7, with TRBD1 matching 8 bases. After removal of 6 bases from V and 6 bases from J, the junction contained 10 bases not matched to a gene. CDR3 size: 14 residues. Germline V gene lookup returns CDR1 SNHLY and CDR2 FYNNEI. This CDR3 reads CASRATGVVGEQYF. The DNA for the CDR3 is TGTGCCAGCAGGGCGACAGGGGTGGTGGGCGAGCAGTACTTC.

This sequence joins TRBV4-2 and TRBJ1-5; 10 bases line up with TRBD1. CDR1 and CDR2 from the germline V gene are LGHNA and YNFKEQ. Trimming took 1 base from V and 0 from J; bases not matched to a gene: 3. CDR3 length equals 17 residues. CDR3: CASSQGQGAYSNQPQHF. DNA for the CDR3: TGTGCCAGCAGCCAAGGACAGGGGGCCTATAGCAATCAGCCCCAGCATTTT.

With respect to this clone: A junction boundary mismatches the germline segment, possibly from a read error. J is TRBJ2-7 and V is TRBV6-1, with 9 bases lining up with TRBD2. CDR1 is MNHNS and CDR2 is SASEGT in the germline V gene. CDR3 length: 15 amino acids. The DNA of the CDR3 is TGTGCCAGCAGCGAAGGCGGGGGGGGAACCTACGAGCAGTACTTC. Its protein is CASSEGGGGTYEQYF.

J is TRBJ2-7 and V is TRBV14; 11 nucleotides align to TRBD2. The CDR3 totals 17 residues. J lost 3 bases, V lost 5 bases, and 12 bases had no gene match. Germline CDR1 reads SGHDN; CDR2 reads FVKESK. CDR3 residues: CASSVGLADRWNYEQYF. Here the CDR3 DNA reads TGTGCCAGCAGCGTGGGACTAGCGGACAGGTGGAACTACGAGCAGTACTTC.

V gene TRBV7-9 combines with J gene TRBJ2-5; the D is unclear. The germline CDR1 and CDR2 sequences are SEHNR and FQNEAQ (reference sequence). V lost 3 bases and J lost 3, with 5 bases in between. The CDR3 length is 12 residues. CDR3 nucleotides: TGTGCCAGCAGCTTGATAGAAGAGACCCAGTACTTC. This gives the protein CASSLIEETQYF.

This rearrangement joins TRBV5-1 to TRBJ1-6; no definite D call. Germline V gene lookup returns CDR1 SGHRS and CDR2 YFSETQ. V was pared by 1 base and J by 7 bases, with 12 bases between. The CDR3 is made up of 15 amino acids. This CDR3 reads CASSLSGSGNSPLHF. CDR3 coding DNA: TGCGCCAGCAGCTTGTCAGGTTCTGGGAATTCACCCCTCCACTTT.

This rearrangement joins TRBV11-2 to TRBJ1-1; D gene unclear. V lost 4 bases and J 5 bases, leaving 8 bases between the germline ends. The CDR3 is 12 amino acids. The germline CDR1 and CDR2 sequences are SGHAT and FQNNGV. The CDR3 sequence: CASSSGGTEAFF. As DNA, the CDR3 is TGTGCCAGCAGCTCGGGAGGGACTGAAGCTTTCTTT.

The chain recombines TRBV11-2 with TRBJ2-3, with a weak D call TRBD2 (5 bases). Trimming shortened V by 6 bases and J by 8 bases, and 12 bases separated the two germline ends. The germline V gene has CDR1 SGHAT and CDR2 FQNNGV. The CDR3 sequence is 12 residues long. CDR3 loop: CASSFSEGTQYF. CDR3 bases: TGTGCCAGCAGTTTTAGCGAGGGTACGCAGTATTTT.

This clone has a single count. The CDR3 DNA follows: TGTGCCAGCAGCTGGGGGTGGACTAGCGGGAGGTTAAATGAGCAGTTCTTC. It encodes CASSWGWTSGRLNEQFF. The chain recombines TRBV5-5 with TRBJ2-1, with TRBD2 identical over 14 bases. The V gene's germline CDR1 is SGHKS and CDR2 YYEKEE (reference sequence). Unmatched junction bases numbered 9, after V lost 3 bases and J lost 7 bases. CDR3 length equals 17 residues.

The rearrangement joins TRBV6-5 to TRBJ1-2; D unclear. V lost 5 bases and J lost 7, with 11 bases in between. This CDR3 is built from 12 residues. Looked up from germline, CDR1 is MNHEY and CDR2 is SVGAGI. CDR3 coding DNA: TGTGCCAGCAGTCAGAGAGGGCGTGGCTACACCTTC. Its protein product is CASSQRGRGYTF.

The rearrangement uses TRBV24-1 and TRBJ2-3, with no clear D. V lost 0 bases to trimming and J lost 0 bases, with 3 bases between them. The CDR3 runs to 14 residues. Germline lookup yields CDR1 KGHDR and CDR2 SFDVKD. CDR3 in DNA: TGTGCCACCAGTGATTTGCAGAGCACAGATACGCAGTATTTT. Translating it yields CATSDLQSTDTQYF.

V is TRBV14 and J is TRBJ1-3; TRBD1 might be the D (5 bases). Per the germline V gene, CDR1 is SGHDN and CDR2 is FVKESK. V shed 0 bases and J shed 4 bases, with 10 bases lying between them. The CDR3 totals 15 residues. The CDR3 loop is CASSQEGEGGNTIYF. The CDR3 coding sequence is TGTGCCAGCAGCCAAGAAGGGGAAGGAGGAAACACCATATATTTT.

The chain recombines TRBV11-1 with TRBJ2-1; 10 bases fit TRBD1. CDR1 is SGHAT and CDR2 is FQDESV in the germline V gene (reference sequence). The CDR3 is 14 residues long. The V gene end was trimmed by 5 bases and the J gene end by 7 bases; junction bases not matched to a gene: 5. CDR3: CASSADRGQNEQFF. The CDR3 nucleotides read TGTGCCAGCAGCGCTGACAGGGGGCAGAATGAGCAGTTCTTC.

The chain has TRBV9 and TRBJ2-5, with 7 bases fitting TRBD2. The V and J ends lost 0 bases and 0 bases, in that order; junction bases with no gene match: 5. The CDR3 sequence is 16 residues long. Germline assignment: CDR1 SGDLS and CDR2 YYNGEE. Here the CDR3 reads CASSVAASGDQETQYF. In DNA, the CDR3 is TGTGCCAGCAGCGTAGCGGCTAGCGGAGACCAAGAGACCCAGTACTTC.

The rearrangement links TRBV11-2 to TRBJ1-1, with D possibly being TRBD1 (5 bases). Trimming removed 3 bases at V and 4 bases at J, with 9 bases between. Per the germline V gene, CDR1 is SGHAT and CDR2 is FQNNGV. This CDR3 is 13 amino acids long. In DNA, the CDR3 is TGTGCCAGCAGCTTCACAGGCCCCACTGAAGCTTTCTTT. Translation gives CASSFTGPTEAFF.

In nucleotides, the CDR3 is TGTGCCAGCAGTCCGGACAGGGAATCCTATAATTCACCCCTCCACTTT. Translation gives CASSPDRESYNSPLHF. The chain employs TRBV6-6 and TRBJ1-6, with 8 positions matching TRBD1. From germline, CDR1 is MNHNY and CDR2 SVGAGI (reference sequence). The CDR3 is made up of 16 amino acids. The V gene end was trimmed by 5 bases and the J gene end by 1 base; junction bases not matched to a gene: 4.

This CDR3 is CASSPGTYNEQFF. The CDR3 DNA is TGTGCCAGTAGCCCCGGGACATACAATGAGCAGTTCTTC. The rearrangement uses TRBV19 and TRBJ2-1, with D maybe TRBD1 (6 bases). This CDR3 spans 13 amino acids. The germline V and J ends were trimmed by 6 bases and 4 bases, with 10 bases remaining between them. Germline CDR1 is LNHDA and CDR2 is SQIVND (reference sequence).

A single count supports this clone. The chain uses TRBV28 and TRBJ1-5, with D tentatively TRBD1 (6 bases). Germline CDR1 is MDHEN and CDR2 is SYDVKM. Trimming stripped 2 bases from V and 4 bases from J, with 9 bases between. CDR3 size: 14 residues. CDR3 in amino acids: CASSLRTANQPQHF. The CDR3 DNA sequence: TGTGCCAGCAGTTTACGGACAGCAAATCAGCCCCAGCATTTT. Full variable domain (rest looked up from reference TRBV28 and TRBJ1-5): DVKVTQSSRYLVKRTGEKVFLECVQDMDHENMFWYRQDPGLGLRLIYFSYDVKMKEKGDIPEGYSVSREKKERFSLILESASTNQTSMYLCASSLRTANQPQHFGDGTRLSIL.